The clone carrying this T cell receptor beta chain was observed a few times. No antigen is known for it. The sample belongs to a study of T cell repertoires in cytomegalovirus infection. TCRdb ran MiXCR on the reads and lists one entry per CDR3 protein. The sample yields some 130,000 distinct CDR3 sequences, 20% to 30% seen once. The CDR3 covers 16 residues. J lost 0 bases, V lost 6 bases, and 8 bases had no gene match. Germline V gene sequence: CDR1 MNHNS, CDR2 SASEGT. Sequencing input: PBMCs, sequenced either directly or after in vitro stimulation (not recorded which). The TCR originated in a human donor in good health (CMV status not recorded). Some clones in this sample may be carry-over from other donors' samples. The rearrangement joins TRBV6-1 to TRBJ2-4; 7 bases agree with TRBD1. The CDR3 DNA sequence: TGTGCCAGCAGGGTGACAGGGAAGCTAGCCAAAAACATTCAGTACTTC. It codes for CASRVTGKLAKNIQYF.